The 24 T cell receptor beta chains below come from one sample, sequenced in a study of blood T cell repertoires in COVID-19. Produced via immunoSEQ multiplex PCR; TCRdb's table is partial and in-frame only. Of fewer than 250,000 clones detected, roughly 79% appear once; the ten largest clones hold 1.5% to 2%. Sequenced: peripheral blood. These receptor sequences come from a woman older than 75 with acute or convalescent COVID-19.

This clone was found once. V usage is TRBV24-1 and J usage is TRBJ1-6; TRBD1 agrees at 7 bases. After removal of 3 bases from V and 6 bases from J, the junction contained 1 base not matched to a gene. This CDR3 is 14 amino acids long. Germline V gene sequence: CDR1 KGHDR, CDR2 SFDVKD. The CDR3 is CATSDGQVNSPLHF. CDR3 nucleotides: TGTGCCACCAGTGATGGACAGGTTAATTCACCCCTCCACTTT.

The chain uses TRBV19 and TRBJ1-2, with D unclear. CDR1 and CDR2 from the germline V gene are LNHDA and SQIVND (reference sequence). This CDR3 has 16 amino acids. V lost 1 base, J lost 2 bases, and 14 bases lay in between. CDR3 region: CASSIVKSTLNYGYTF. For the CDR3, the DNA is TGTGCCAGTAGTATAGTGAAAAGCACCCTAAACTATGGCTACACCTTC.

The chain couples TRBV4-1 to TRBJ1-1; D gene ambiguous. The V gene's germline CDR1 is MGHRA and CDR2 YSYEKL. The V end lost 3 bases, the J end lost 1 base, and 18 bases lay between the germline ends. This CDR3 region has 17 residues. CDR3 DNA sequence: TGCGCCAGCAGCCAGCTCCCCGCACGGGTAGGGAACACTGAAGCTTTCTTT. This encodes CASSQLPARVGNTEAFF.

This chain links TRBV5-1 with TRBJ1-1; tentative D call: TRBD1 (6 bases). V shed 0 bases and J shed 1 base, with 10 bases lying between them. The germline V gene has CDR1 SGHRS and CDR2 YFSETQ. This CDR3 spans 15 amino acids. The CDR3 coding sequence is TGCGCCAGCAGCTTGGCCACAGGGTCGAACACTGAAGCTTTCTTT. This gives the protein CASSLATGSNTEAFF.

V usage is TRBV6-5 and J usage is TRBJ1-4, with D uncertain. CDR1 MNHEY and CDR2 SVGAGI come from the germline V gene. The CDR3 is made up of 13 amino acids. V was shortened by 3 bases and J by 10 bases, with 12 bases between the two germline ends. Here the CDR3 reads CASSYRGEGKLFF. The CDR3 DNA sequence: TGTGCCAGCAGTTATAGAGGAGAAGGAAAACTGTTTTTT.

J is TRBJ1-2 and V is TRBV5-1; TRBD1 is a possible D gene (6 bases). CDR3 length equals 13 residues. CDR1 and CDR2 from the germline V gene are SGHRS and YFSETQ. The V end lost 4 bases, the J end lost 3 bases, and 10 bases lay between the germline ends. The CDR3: CASSQAGDYGYTF. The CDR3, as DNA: TGCGCCAGCAGCCAGGCAGGGGACTATGGCTACACCTTC. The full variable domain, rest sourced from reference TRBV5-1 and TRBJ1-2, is KAGVTQTPRYLIKTRGQQVTLSCSPISGHRSVSWYQQTPGQGLQFLFEYFSETQRNKGNFPGRFSGRQFSNSRSEMNVSTLELGDSALYLCASSQAGDYGYTFGSGTRLTVV.

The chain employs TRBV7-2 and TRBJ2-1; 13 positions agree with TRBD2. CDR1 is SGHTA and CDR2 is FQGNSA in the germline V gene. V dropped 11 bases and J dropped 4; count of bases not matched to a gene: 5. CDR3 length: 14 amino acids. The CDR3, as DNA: TGTGCCCCTTGGACTAGCGGGAGTTACAATGAGCAGTTCTTC. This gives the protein CAPWTSGSYNEQFF.

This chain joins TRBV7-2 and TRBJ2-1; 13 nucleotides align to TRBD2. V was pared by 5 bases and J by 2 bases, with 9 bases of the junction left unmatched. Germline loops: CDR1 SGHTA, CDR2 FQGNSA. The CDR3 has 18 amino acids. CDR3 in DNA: TGTGCCAGCAGCAAACTAGCGGGAGGGCCTGGACCCTACAATGAGCAGTTCTTC. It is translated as CASSKLAGGPGPYNEQFF.

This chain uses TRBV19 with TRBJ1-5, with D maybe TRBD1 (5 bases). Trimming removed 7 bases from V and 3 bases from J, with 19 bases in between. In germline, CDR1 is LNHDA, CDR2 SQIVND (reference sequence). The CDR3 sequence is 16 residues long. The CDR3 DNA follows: TGTGCCAGTAATGGTAGAGGCAAGGGGCCCAATCAGCCCCAGCATTTT. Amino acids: CASNGRGKGPNQPQHF.

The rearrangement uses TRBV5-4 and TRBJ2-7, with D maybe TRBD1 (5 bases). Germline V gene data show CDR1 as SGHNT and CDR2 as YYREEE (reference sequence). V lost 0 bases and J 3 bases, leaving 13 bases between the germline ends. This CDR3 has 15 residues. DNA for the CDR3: TGTGCCAGCAGCTTGGAGGCAGGGTATTTCTACGAGCAGTACTTC. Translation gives CASSLEAGYFYEQYF.

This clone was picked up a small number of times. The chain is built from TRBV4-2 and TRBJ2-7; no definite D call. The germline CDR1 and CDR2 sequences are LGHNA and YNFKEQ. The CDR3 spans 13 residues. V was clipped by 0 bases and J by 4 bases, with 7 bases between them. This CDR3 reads CASSQEPRYEQYF. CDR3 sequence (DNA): TGTGCCAGCAGCCAAGAGCCGAGATACGAGCAGTACTTC.

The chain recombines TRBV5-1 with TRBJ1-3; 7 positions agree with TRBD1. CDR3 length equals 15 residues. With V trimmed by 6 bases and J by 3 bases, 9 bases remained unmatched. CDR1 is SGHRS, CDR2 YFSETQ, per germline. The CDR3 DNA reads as TGCGCCAGCAACCCAGGAGGGGGCGATGGAAACACCATATATTTT. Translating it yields CASNPGGGDGNTIYF. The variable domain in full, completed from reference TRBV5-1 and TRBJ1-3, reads KAGVTQTPRYLIKTRGQQVTLSCSPISGHRSVSWYQQTPGQGLQFLFEYFSETQRNKGNFPGRFSGRQFSNSRSEMNVSTLELGDSALYLCASNPGGGDGNTIYFGEGSWLTVV.

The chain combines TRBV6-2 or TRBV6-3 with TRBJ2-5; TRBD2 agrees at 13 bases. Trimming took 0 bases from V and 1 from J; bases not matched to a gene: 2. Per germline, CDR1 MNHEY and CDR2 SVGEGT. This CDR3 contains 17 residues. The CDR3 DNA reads TGTGCCAGCAGTTACTCGACTAGCGGGGGGTTCCAAGAGACCCAGTACTTC. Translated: CASSYSTSGGFQETQYF.

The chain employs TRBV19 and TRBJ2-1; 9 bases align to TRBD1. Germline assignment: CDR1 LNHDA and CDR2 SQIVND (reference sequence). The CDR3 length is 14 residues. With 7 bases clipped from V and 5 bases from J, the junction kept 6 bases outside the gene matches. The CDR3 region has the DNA TGTGCCAGTACCAAGGACAGGGGAGACAATGAGCAGTTCTTC. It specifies CASTKDRGDNEQFF.

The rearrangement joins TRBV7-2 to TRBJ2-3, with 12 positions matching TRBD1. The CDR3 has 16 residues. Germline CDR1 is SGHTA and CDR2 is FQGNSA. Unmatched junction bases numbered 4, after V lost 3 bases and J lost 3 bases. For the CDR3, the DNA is TGTGCCAGCAGCTTGGGACAGGGGGCCCGGACAGATACGCAGTATTTT. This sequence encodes CASSLGQGARTDTQYF.

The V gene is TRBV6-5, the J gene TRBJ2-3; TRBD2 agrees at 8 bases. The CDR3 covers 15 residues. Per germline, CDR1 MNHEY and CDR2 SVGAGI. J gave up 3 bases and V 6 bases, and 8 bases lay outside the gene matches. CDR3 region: CASRTGGAGTDTQYF. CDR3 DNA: TGTGCCAGCAGGACCGGGGGGGCCGGTACAGATACGCAGTATTTT.

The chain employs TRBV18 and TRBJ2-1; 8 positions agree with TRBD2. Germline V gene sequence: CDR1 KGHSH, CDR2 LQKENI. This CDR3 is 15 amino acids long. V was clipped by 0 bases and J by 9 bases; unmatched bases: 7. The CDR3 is CASSPPKRERGEQFF. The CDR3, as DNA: TGTGCCAGCTCACCACCGAAGCGGGAGAGGGGTGAGCAGTTCTTC.

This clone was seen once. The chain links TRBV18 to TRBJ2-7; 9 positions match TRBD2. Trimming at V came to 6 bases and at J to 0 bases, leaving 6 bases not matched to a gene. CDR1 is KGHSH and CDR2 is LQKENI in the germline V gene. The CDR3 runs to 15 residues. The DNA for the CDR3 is TGTGCCAGCTCGCCGACTAGCGGACTCTCCTACGAGCAGTACTTC. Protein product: CASSPTSGLSYEQYF.

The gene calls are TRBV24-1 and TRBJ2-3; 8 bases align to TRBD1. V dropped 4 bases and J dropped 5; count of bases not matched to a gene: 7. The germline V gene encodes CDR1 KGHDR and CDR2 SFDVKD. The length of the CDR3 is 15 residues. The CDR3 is CATSEPGQVRDTQYF. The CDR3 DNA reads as TGTGCCACCAGTGAACCGGGACAGGTTAGAGATACGCAGTATTTT.

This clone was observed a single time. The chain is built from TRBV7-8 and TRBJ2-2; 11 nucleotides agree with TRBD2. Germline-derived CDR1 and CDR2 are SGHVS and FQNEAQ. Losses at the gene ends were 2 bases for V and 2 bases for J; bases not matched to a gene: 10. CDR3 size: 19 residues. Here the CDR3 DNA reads TGTGCCAGCAGCTTAATAACTAGCGGGAGCGACGATAACACCGGGGAGCTGTTTTTT. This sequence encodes CASSLITSGSDDNTGELFF.

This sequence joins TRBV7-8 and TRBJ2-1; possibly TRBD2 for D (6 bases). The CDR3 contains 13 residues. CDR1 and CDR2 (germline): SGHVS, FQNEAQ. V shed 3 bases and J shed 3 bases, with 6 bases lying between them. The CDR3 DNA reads TGTGCCAGCAGCTTGGGACTCTACAATGAGCAGTTCTTC. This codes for CASSLGLYNEQFF.

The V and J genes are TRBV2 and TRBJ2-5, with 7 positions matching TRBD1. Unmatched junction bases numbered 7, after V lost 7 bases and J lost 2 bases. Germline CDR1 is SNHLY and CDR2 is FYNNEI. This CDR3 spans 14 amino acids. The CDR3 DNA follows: TGTGCCAGCAATAACCGGGACAGACAAGAGACCCAGTACTTC. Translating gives CASNNRDRQETQYF.

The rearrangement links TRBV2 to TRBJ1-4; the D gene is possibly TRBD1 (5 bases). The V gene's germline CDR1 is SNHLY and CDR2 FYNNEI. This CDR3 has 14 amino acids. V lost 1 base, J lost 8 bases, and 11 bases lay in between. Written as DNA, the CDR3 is TGTGCCAGCAGTGAAGTAGGGGTCAGGGAAAAACTGTTTTTT. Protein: CASSEVGVREKLFF.

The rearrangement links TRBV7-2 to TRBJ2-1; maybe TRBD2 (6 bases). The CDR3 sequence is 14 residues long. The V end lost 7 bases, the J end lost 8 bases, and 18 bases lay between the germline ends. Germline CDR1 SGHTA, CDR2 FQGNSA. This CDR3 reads CASILLGGADEQFF. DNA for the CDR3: TGTGCCAGCATCCTACTCGGGGGAGCTGATGAGCAGTTCTTC. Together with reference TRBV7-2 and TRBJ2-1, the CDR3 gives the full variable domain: GAGVSQSPSNKVTEKGKDVELRCDPISGHTALYWYRQSLGQGLEFLIYFQGNSAPDKSGLPSDRFSAERTGGSVSTLTIQRTQQEDSAVYLCASILLGGADEQFFGPGTRLTVL.